One sample yielded the 29 T cell receptor beta chains listed below, sequenced in a study of monozygotic twins with cystic fibrosis. Clones were sequenced by immunoSEQ multiplex PCR, and TCRdb holds only the in-frame ones, with some missing. This table holds approximately 25,000 clones, approximately 90% found once. The sequencing input was blood. All receptors derive from a girl aged 2-10 years with cystic fibrosis.

This clone was found once. The chain carries TRBV25-1 and TRBJ1-2; TRBD1 matches at 10 bases. There are 14 residues in the CDR3. The trim removed 3 bases at V and 3 bases at J, leaving 1 base unmatched. Germline V gene sequence: CDR1 MGHDK, CDR2 SYGVNS. Here the CDR3 reads CASSETGGYYGYTF. In DNA form, the CDR3 reads TGTGCCAGCAGTGAGACAGGGGGCTACTATGGCTACACCTTC.

This chain connects TRBV6-6 to TRBJ1-5; 7 bases are a match to TRBD1. This CDR3 comprises 15 residues. The germline V gene encodes CDR1 MNHNY and CDR2 SVGAGI (reference sequence). V was pared by 7 bases and J by 6 bases, with 12 bases of the junction left unmatched. CDR3 DNA sequence: TGTGCCAGCAATATCGGCCCCAGGGGGGGTCAGCCCCAGCATTTT. Its translation: CASNIGPRGGQPQHF.

The V gene is TRBV6-6, the J gene TRBJ2-7, with a tentative D call TRBD1 (6 bases). The V gene lost 2 bases and the J gene lost 4 bases, with 9 bases spanning the gap. CDR1 and CDR2 (germline): MNHNY, SVGAGI (reference sequence). This CDR3 region has 13 residues. CDR3 DNA sequence: TGTGCCAGCAGTTACGCCCAGGGGTACGAGCAGTACTTC. Translation gives CASSYAQGYEQYF.

CDR3 sequence: CASSGPCGTQYF. The CDR3 DNA reads TGTGCCAGCAGCGGCCCGTGCGGGACCCAGTACTTC. The V and J genes are TRBV9 and TRBJ2-5; D is undetermined. CDR3 length: 12 residues. Germline CDR1 is SGDLS and CDR2 is YYNGEE. The V gene lost 3 bases and the J gene lost 7 bases, with 10 bases spanning the gap.

The V and J genes are TRBV11-3 and TRBJ2-1; TRBD2 agrees at 7 bases. The CDR3 totals 15 residues. Trimming removed 3 bases from V and 4 bases from J; junction bases left unmatched: 6. Germline lookup yields CDR1 SGHNT and CDR2 YENEEA. The CDR3 is CASSFREGLYNEQFF. For the CDR3, the DNA is TGTGCCAGCAGCTTCAGGGAGGGTTTGTACAATGAGCAGTTCTTC.

The chain employs TRBV5-6 and TRBJ1-1, with no clear D. CDR3 length: 11 amino acids. The germline V gene has CDR1 SGHDT and CDR2 YYEEEE. V lost 4 bases and J lost 8, with 9 bases in between. The CDR3, as DNA: TGTGCCAGCAGCACGGCATGGGAAGCTTTCTTT. It specifies CASSTAWEAFF.

The chain is built from TRBV27 and TRBJ2-6; D is perhaps TRBD1 (6 bases). The CDR3 totals 16 residues. CDR1 and CDR2 from the germline V gene are MNHEY and SMNVEV (reference sequence). Between the trimmed V and J ends, which lost 4 bases and 4 bases, there was a span of 14 bases. The CDR3 is CASSSLQGTGANVLTF. The CDR3 DNA follows: TGTGCCAGCAGTTCCCTACAGGGAACCGGGGCCAACGTCCTGACTTTC. Combining the CDR3 with reference TRBV27 and TRBJ2-6 gives the whole variable domain EAQVTQNPRYLITVTGKKLTVTCSQNMNHEYMSWYRQDPGLGLRQIYYSMNVEVTDKGDVPEGYKVSRKEKRNFPLILESPSPNQTSLYFCASSSLQGTGANVLTFGAGSRLTVL.

This CDR3 is CAISESELEETQYF. The DNA for the CDR3 is TGTGCCATCAGTGAGTCGGAGTTAGAAGAGACCCAGTACTTC. The chain recombines TRBV10-3 with TRBJ2-5; D gene ambiguous. The CDR3 has 14 residues. CDR1 and CDR2 from the germline V gene are ENHRY and SYGVKD. Trimming took off 0 bases at V and 3 bases at J, with 8 bases between the two ends.

V and J are TRBV5-1 and TRBJ1-4; 7 bases agree with TRBD1. The CDR3 is 15 amino acids. The germline gives CDR1 SGHRS, CDR2 YFSETQ. The J segment lost 3 bases and the V segment lost 5 bases, leaving 7 bases of the junction unmatched. The chain's CDR3 is CASSSTGQPNEKLFF. The CDR3 region has the DNA TGCGCCAGCAGTTCCACGGGACAGCCTAATGAAAAACTGTTTTTT.

This clone was counted only a few times. The V gene is TRBV7-9, the J gene TRBJ1-1, with 10 bases lining up with TRBD1. The trim removed 1 base at V and 10 bases at J, leaving 0 bases unmatched. The CDR3 runs 12 residues. Germline CDR1 reads SEHNR; CDR2 reads FQNEAQ (reference sequence). CDR3 sequence: CASSLGDRGAFF. CDR3 nucleotides: TGTGCCAGCAGCTTAGGGGACAGGGGAGCTTTCTTT.

The chain employs TRBV5-1 and TRBJ1-2, with 8 bases matching TRBD1. This CDR3 contains 14 residues. Trimming removed 2 bases from V and 6 bases from J; junction bases left unmatched: 6. Germline V CDR1 and CDR2: SGHRS, YFSETQ. DNA of the CDR3: TGCGCCAGCAGCTTCAACGGACAGGGTAATGGCTACACCTTC. This gives the protein CASSFNGQGNGYTF.

The chain is built from TRBV7-8 and TRBJ1-6, with 8 bases matching TRBD1. Germline V gene sequence: CDR1 SGHVS, CDR2 FQNEAQ. The CDR3 is 19 residues long. V gave up 1 base and J gave up 8 bases; unmatched junction bases: 16. Here the CDR3 reads CASSLVRTGLRWEHSPLHF. The DNA of the CDR3 is TGTGCCAGCAGCTTAGTAAGGACAGGGCTTCGTTGGGAACATTCACCCCTCCACTTT.

In this sample, this clone turned up a few times. This chain joins TRBV5-8 and TRBJ2-6, with 8 bases lining up with TRBD1. Germline trimming cut 10 bases from V and 4 bases from J; bases unmatched to any gene: 7. Germline loops: CDR1 SGHTS, CDR2 YDEGEE. The CDR3 contains 14 residues. For the CDR3, the DNA is TGTGCCGTCGGCCAGGGGGCAGGGGCCAACGTCCTGACTTTC. Protein sequence: CAVGQGAGANVLTF.

The chain recombines TRBV25-1 with TRBJ2-5; a weak D match, TRBD2 (6 bases). Germline V gene data show CDR1 as MGHDK and CDR2 as SYGVNS. The CDR3 extends over 16 amino acids. V lost 3 bases and J 0 bases, leaving 14 bases between the germline ends. CDR3: CASSDDPGTYQETQYF. Here the CDR3 DNA reads TGTGCCAGCAGTGATGATCCCGGGACTTACCAAGAGACCCAGTACTTC.

The J gene is TRBJ1-2, the V gene TRBV6-1; TRBD1 matches 11 bases. The CDR3 sequence is 14 residues long. The V gene's germline CDR1 is MNHNS and CDR2 SASEGT. J gave up 6 bases and V 4 bases, and 4 bases lay outside the gene matches. The CDR3 reads CASSGGQGVDGYTF. CDR3 DNA sequence: TGTGCCAGCAGTGGGGGACAGGGGGTCGATGGCTACACCTTC.

The chain has TRBV4-3 and TRBJ2-7; 9 bases agree with TRBD2. Germline CDR1 is LGHNA and CDR2 is YSLEER. Trimming removed 1 base from V and 5 bases from J; junction bases left unmatched: 0. The CDR3 has 13 amino acids. The CDR3 here is CASSQGLADEQYF. The CDR3 bases are TGCGCCAGCAGCCAAGGACTAGCGGACGAGCAGTACTTC.

The chain links TRBV7-2 to TRBJ1-2; 7 nucleotides line up with TRBD1. V lost 6 bases to trimming and J lost 8 bases; unmatched junction nucleotides: 9. The V gene's germline CDR1 is SGHTA and CDR2 FQGNSA. CDR3 length: 13 residues. The DNA for the CDR3 is TGTGCCAGCAGTTCTGACAGGGTGAAAGGCTACACCTTC. Its translation: CASSSDRVKGYTF.

This chain links TRBV5-1 with TRBJ2-1; maybe TRBD1 (6 bases). CDR1 is SGHRS and CDR2 is YFSETQ in the germline V gene. Between the trimmed V and J ends, which lost 5 bases and 13 bases, there was a span of 19 bases. This CDR3 has 13 amino acids. The CDR3 protein is CASSSDRRERQFF. CDR3 nucleotide sequence: TGCGCCAGCAGTTCTGACAGGCGAGAGAGACAGTTCTTC.

This clone was recorded only once. This chain links TRBV5-5 with TRBJ2-7; 12 bases agree with TRBD1. CDR1 is SGHKS and CDR2 is YYEKEE in the germline V gene (reference sequence). The CDR3 has 15 residues. Trimming took 3 bases from V and 0 from J; bases not matched to a gene: 1. The CDR3 bases are TGTGCCAGCAGCTCGGGACAGGGGGCCTCCTACGAGCAGTACTTC. It is translated as CASSSGQGASYEQYF.

This chain uses TRBV10-2 with TRBJ2-1, with 13 bases lining up with TRBD2. The CDR3 is 14 amino acids. The V segment lost 3 bases and the J segment 10 bases; nucleotides outside the gene matches: 3. The V gene's germline CDR1 is WSHSY and CDR2 SAAADI. The CDR3 is CASSELAGGGEQFF. For the CDR3, the DNA is TGCGCCAGCAGTGAACTAGCGGGGGGGGGAGAGCAGTTCTTC.

J is TRBJ2-1 and V is TRBV7-9, with 10 positions matching TRBD2. This CDR3 spans 15 amino acids. With V trimmed by 8 bases and J by 8 bases, 12 bases remained unmatched. CDR1 and CDR2 (germline): SEHNR, FQNEAQ (reference sequence). The CDR3 region has the DNA TGTGCCAGCGGAGGGGGACTAGCGAACAGTGATGAGCAGTTCTTC. Amino acids: CASGGGLANSDEQFF.

This chain links TRBV7-2 with TRBJ1-1; TRBD1 might be the D (6 bases). The CDR3 length is 15 residues. Germline V CDR1 and CDR2: SGHTA, FQGNSA. V dropped 1 base and J dropped 1 base, with 10 bases sitting between them. The CDR3 here is CASSLDRQENTEAFF. CDR3 coding DNA: TGTGCCAGCAGCTTAGACAGACAGGAGAACACTGAAGCTTTCTTT.

This rearrangement joins TRBV4-3 to TRBJ1-1; tentative D call: TRBD1 (5 bases). With 0 bases removed from V and 1 base from J, the gap between germline ends came to 18 bases. The length of the CDR3 is 18 residues. Germline V lookup: CDR1 LGHNA, CDR2 YSLEER. The CDR3 region is CASSQDFIQGLKNTEAFF. The CDR3, as DNA: TGCGCCAGCAGCCAAGATTTTATCCAGGGCCTGAAGAACACTGAAGCTTTCTTT.

The chain recombines TRBV5-1 with TRBJ1-5, with TRBD1 matching 7 bases. CDR1 and CDR2 (germline): SGHRS, YFSETQ. The CDR3 totals 18 residues. After removal of 8 bases from V and 2 bases from J, the junction contained 19 bases not matched to a gene. CDR3 DNA sequence: TGCGCCAGTTCGGCCGGGGTAGGGGGCGCATTCGGCAATCAGCCCCAGCATTTT. Its protein is CASSAGVGGAFGNQPQHF.

V is TRBV14 and J is TRBJ1-2, with D unclear. Germline loops: CDR1 SGHDN, CDR2 FVKESK. V was clipped by 4 bases and J by 5 bases, with 11 bases between them. CDR3 size: 13 residues. The CDR3 region is CASSPETEYGYTF. DNA for the CDR3: TGTGCCAGCAGCCCCGAGACGGAGTATGGCTACACCTTC.

In its sample, this clone was seen a few times. The chain links TRBV30 to TRBJ1-1; 7 bases are a match to TRBD1. This CDR3 has 16 residues. The V segment lost 4 bases and the J segment 2 bases; nucleotides outside the gene matches: 13. CDR1 is GTSNPN, CDR2 SVGIG, per germline (reference sequence). The CDR3 sequence: CAWTRTGGTPNTEAFF. The DNA of the CDR3 is TGTGCCTGGACCCGGACAGGCGGAACTCCCAACACTGAAGCTTTCTTT.

The DNA for the CDR3 is TGCGCCAGCAGCGAGGGCGGGGGAACCTACGAGCAGTACTTC. The encoded protein is CASSEGGGTYEQYF. This chain links TRBV4-3 with TRBJ2-7; TRBD2 matches 7 bases. The V segment lost 5 bases and the J segment 2 bases; nucleotides outside the gene matches: 6. The CDR3 sequence is 14 residues long. Germline CDR1 is LGHNA and CDR2 is YSLEER.

This clone was observed a handful of times. The chain employs TRBV28 and TRBJ2-3; a weak D match, TRBD2 (5 bases). This CDR3 spans 12 amino acids. Trimming stripped 2 bases from V and 8 bases from J, with 8 bases between. Per germline, CDR1 MDHEN and CDR2 SYDVKM. The CDR3 bases are TGTGCCAGCAGTTTAAGTGGAGGTACGCAGTATTTT. It encodes CASSLSGGTQYF.

A single count supports this clone. The CDR3 spells CASSSGAKLFF. The CDR3 DNA is TGTGCCAGCAGTTCAGGGGCAAAACTGTTTTTT. This sequence joins TRBV6-5 and TRBJ1-4; possible D gene TRBD1, 6 bases. The CDR3 totals 11 residues. Deletions cut 4 bases from V and 10 bases from J, with 7 bases between. CDR1 is MNHEY and CDR2 is SVGAGI in the germline V gene.